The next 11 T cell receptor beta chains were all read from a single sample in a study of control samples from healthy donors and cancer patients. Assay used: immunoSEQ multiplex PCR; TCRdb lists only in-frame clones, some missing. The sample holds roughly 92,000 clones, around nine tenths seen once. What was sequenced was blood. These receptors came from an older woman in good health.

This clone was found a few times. The CDR3 region is CASSTGQGNSGNTIYF. The CDR3 coding sequence is TGTGCCAGCAGCACCGGACAGGGGAACTCTGGAAACACCATATATTTT. This chain connects TRBV5-6 to TRBJ1-3, with 9 positions matching TRBD1. The germline V gene encodes CDR1 SGHDT and CDR2 YYEEEE. The CDR3 is made up of 16 amino acids. J was trimmed by 0 bases and V by 4 bases; bases with no gene match: 5.

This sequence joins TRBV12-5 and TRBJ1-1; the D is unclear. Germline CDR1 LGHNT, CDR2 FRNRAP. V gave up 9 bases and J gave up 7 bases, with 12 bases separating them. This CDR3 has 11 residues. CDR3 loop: CASTRADEAFF. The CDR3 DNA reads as TGTGCTAGCACGAGGGCGGATGAAGCTTTCTTT. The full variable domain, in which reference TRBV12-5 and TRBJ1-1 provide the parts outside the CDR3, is DARVTQTPRHKVTEMGQEVTMRCQPILGHNTVFWYRQTMMQGLELLAYFRNRAPLDDSGMPKDRFSAEMPDATLATLKIQPSEPRDSAVYFCASTRADEAFFGQGTRLTVV.

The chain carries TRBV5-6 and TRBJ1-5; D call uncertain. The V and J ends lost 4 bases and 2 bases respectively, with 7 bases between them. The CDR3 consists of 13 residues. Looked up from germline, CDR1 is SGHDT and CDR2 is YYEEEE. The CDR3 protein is CASSVQGNQPQHF. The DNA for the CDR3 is TGTGCCAGCAGCGTTCAGGGCAATCAGCCCCAGCATTTT.

CDR3 loop: CASSLARQGYHEQYF. The CDR3 DNA follows: TGTGCCAGCAGCTTAGCTCGGCAGGGGTACCACGAGCAGTACTTC. The rearrangement uses TRBV11-2 and TRBJ2-7; D is perhaps TRBD1 (6 bases). The germline V gene has CDR1 SGHAT and CDR2 FQNNGV. The ends were cut back, 1 base at V and 5 bases at J, with 15 bases in the middle. This CDR3 has 15 amino acids.

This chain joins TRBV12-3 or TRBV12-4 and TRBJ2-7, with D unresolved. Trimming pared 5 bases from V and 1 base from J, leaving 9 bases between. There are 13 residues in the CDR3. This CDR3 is CASSPHLSYEQYF. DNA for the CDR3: TGTGCCAGCAGTCCCCATTTGTCCTACGAGCAGTACTTC.

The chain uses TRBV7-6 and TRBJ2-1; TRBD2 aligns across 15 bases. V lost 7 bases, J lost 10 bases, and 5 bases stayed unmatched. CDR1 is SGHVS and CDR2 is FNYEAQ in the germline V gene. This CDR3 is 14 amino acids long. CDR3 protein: CASISGTSGREQFF. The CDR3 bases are TGTGCCAGCATATCGGGGACTAGCGGGAGGGAGCAGTTCTTC.

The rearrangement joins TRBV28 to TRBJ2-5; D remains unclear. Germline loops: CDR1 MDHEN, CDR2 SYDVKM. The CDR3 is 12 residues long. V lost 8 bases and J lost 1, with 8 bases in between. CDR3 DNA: TGTGCCAGCCTTTCGGGCCAAGAGACCCAGTACTTC. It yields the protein CASLSGQETQYF.

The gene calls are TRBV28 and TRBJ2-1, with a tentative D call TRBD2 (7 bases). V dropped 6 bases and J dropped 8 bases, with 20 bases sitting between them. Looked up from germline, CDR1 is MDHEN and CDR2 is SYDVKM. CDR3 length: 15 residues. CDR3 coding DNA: TGTGCCAGCAGCCTAGGGGGGGGTAACGTACATGAGCAGTTCTTC. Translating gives CASSLGGGNVHEQFF.

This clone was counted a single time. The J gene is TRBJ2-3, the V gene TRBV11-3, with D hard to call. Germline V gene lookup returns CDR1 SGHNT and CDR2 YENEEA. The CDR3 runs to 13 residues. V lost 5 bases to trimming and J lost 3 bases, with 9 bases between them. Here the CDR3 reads CASSPSQTDTQYF. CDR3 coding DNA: TGTGCCAGCAGCCCCTCTCAAACAGATACGCAGTATTTT.

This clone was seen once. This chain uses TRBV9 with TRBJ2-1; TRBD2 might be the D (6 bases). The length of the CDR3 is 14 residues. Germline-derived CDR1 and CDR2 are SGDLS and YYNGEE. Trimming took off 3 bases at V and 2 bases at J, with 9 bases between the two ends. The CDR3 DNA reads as TGTGCCAGCAGCGAGACTAGAGCCTACAATGAGCAGTTCTTC. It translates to CASSETRAYNEQFF.

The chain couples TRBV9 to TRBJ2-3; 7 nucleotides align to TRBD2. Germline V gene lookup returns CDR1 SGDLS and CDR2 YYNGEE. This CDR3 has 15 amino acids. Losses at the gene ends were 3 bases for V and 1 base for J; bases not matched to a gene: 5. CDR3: CASSGHRGGTDTQYF. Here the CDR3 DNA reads TGTGCCAGCAGCGGTCACCGGGGGGGCACAGATACGCAGTATTTT.